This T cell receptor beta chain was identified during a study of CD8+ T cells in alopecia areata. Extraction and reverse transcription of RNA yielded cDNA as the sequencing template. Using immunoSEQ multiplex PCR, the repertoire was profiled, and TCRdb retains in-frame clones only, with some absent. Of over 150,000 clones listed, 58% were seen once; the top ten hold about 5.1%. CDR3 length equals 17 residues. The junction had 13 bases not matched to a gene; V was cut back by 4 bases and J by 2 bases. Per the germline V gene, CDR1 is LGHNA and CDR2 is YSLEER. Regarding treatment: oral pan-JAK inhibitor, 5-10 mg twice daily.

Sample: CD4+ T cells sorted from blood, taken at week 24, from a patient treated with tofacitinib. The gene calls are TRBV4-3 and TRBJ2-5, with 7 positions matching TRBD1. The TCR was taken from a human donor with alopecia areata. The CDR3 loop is CASSLLRGRVGQETQYF. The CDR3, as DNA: TGCGCCAGCAGCCTATTAAGGGGGCGAGTAGGTCAAGAGACCCAGTACTTC.